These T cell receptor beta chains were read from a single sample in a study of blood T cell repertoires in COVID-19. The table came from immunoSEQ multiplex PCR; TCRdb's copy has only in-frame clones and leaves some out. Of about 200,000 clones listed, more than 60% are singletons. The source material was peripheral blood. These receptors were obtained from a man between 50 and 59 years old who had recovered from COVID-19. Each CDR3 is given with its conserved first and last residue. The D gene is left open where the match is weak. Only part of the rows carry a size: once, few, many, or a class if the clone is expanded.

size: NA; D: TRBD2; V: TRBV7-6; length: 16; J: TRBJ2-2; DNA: TGTGCCAGCAGACCTACGACTAGCGGGGCGACCGGGGAGCTGTTTTTT; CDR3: CASRPTTSGATGELFF
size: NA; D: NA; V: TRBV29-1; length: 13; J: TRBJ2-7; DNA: TGCAGCGTTGAAGAGGGGGGTGTGGGCGAGCAGTACTTC; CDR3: CSVEEGGVGEQYF
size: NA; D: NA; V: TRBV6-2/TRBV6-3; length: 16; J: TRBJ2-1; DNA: TGTGCCAGCAGTTACTCCCGACAGAGCTCCTACAATGAGCAGTTCTTC; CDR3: CASSYSRQSSYNEQFF
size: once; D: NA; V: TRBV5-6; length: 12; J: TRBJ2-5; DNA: TGTGCCAGCAGCCCGGGATGGGGGACCCAGTACTTC; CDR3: CASSPGWGTQYF
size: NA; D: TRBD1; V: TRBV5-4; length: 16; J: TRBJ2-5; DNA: TGTGCCAGCAGCCCCAACTCCGGGACAGGGGCAGAGACCCAGTACTTC; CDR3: CASSPNSGTGAETQYF
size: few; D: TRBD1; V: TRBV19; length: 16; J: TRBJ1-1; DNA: TGTGCCAGTAACCGATACGGAGGGGGCGCGGACACTGAAGCTTTCTTT; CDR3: CASNRYGGGADTEAFF
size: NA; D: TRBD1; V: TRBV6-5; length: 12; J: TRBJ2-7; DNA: TGTGCCAGCGATACACAGGGGGGCGAGCAGTACTTC; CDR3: CASDTQGGEQYF
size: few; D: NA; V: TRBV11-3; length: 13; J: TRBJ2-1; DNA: TGTGCCAGCAGCCGAACTAGCACTAGTGAGCAGTTCTTC; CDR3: CASSRTSTSEQFF
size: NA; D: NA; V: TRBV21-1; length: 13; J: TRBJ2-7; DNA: TGTGCCAGCAGCCCACGGGGACTAGCGGGAGAAGACTTC; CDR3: CASSPRGLAGEDF
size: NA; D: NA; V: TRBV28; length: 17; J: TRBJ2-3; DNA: TGTGCCAGCAGTTTCTCCAGTGTGTCGCCTAGCACAGATACGCAGTATTTT; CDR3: CASSFSSVSPSTDTQYF
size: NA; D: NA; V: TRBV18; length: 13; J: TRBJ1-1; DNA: TGTGCCAGCTCACCAACGGCGGAAAGTGGGGCTTTCTTT; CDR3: CASSPTAESGAFF
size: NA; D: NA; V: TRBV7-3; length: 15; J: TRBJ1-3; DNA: TGTGCCAGCAGCTTAGGAGTCGGATCCGGAAACACCATATATTTT; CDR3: CASSLGVGSGNTIYF
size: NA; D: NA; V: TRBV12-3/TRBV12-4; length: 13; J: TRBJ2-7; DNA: TGTGCCAGCAGTTCGCCGTCAGACTACGAGCAGTACTTC; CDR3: CASSSPSDYEQYF